The source of this TCR beta chain is a study of cytomegalovirus exposure and HLA in healthy donors. This CDR3 is 15 amino acids long. V trimming: 3 bases; J trimming: 4 bases; junction bases outside the gene matches: 8. Germline loops: CDR1 LGHNA, CDR2 YSLEER. 13 Jbeta primers and 60 Vbeta primers were used for the PCR. Libraries were prepared by immunoSEQ multiplex PCR; TCRdb keeps only in-frame clonotypes and omits some of them. The sample lists 160,000 or so clones; roughly 79% were seen once. In the case of this clone: Its specificity is not known.

Study outcomes and limitations: In a later analysis, V- and J-gene trimming of beta chains associated with a DCLRE1C missense variant, replicated independently. Researchers catalogued over 150 TCR beta chains as cytomegalovirus-associated. Later work associated over 15,000 TCR beta sequences with HLA alleles at 0.05 false discovery rate.

The genes are TRBV4-3 and TRBJ1-1; 7 bases map to TRBD1. The clonotype originates from a young woman in good health and CMV-seropositive. Sequences were obtained from PBMCs. This chain's CDR3 is CASSHRQGFGTEAFF. In nucleotides, the CDR3 is TGCGCCAGCAGCCATCGACAGGGATTCGGCACTGAAGCTTTCTTT.